This record covers a single T cell receptor beta chain. Germline V gene sequence: CDR1 SGHTA, CDR2 FQGNSA. The CDR3 extends over 14 amino acids. V lost 2 bases and J lost 7, with 9 bases in between. This record belongs to a study of blood T cell repertoires in COVID-19. Looking at the study overall: T cells, B-cell-depleted T cells, or PBMCs provided the cDNA or gDNA that served as material.

Authors' analysis steps: For nucleated cells, counts were estimated from reference gene primer amplification. TCRdb's copy holds only in-frame clones and misses some; the assay was immunoSEQ multiplex PCR. D and trimming come from the DNA, and the V and J calls and clone size come from that table. The sample has about 120,000 clones, approximately 71% seen once; the top ten hold approximately 7.9%. The rearrangement joins TRBV7-2 to TRBJ1-6, with D perhaps TRBD1 (5 bases). What was sequenced was peripheral blood. The sequence derives from a human donor in a cohort sampled during active COVID-19. The CDR3 loop reads CASSLRGGNSPLHF. Here the CDR3 DNA reads TGTGCCAGCAGCTTACGGGGGGGAAATTCACCCCTCCACTTT.